This is a list of T cell receptor beta chains from one sample in a study of blood T cell repertoires in COVID-19. TCRdb's table, derived via immunoSEQ multiplex PCR, lists solely in-frame clones and lacks some. The sample carries about 240,000 clones, around 86% recorded once. Source material: PBMCs or T cells enriched from blood (not recorded which). The receptors here all came from a woman between 40 and 50 years old with acute COVID-19. Both conserved end residues are part of each CDR3.

CDR3 length: 19
V gene: TRBV6-1
J gene: TRBJ2-2
CDR3 protein: CASSEPGGRAGKNTGELFF

CDR3 length: 15
V gene: TRBV19
J gene: TRBJ2-1
CDR3 protein: CASSTFGRSGNEQFF

CDR3 length: 15
V gene: TRBV15
J gene: TRBJ2-7
CDR3 protein: CATSRLAGAHYEQYF

CDR3 length: 14
V gene: TRBV6-5
J gene: TRBJ2-2
CDR3 protein: CASSHSRETGELFF

CDR3 length: 14
V gene: TRBV6-5
J gene: TRBJ1-2
CDR3 protein: CASSWSTGNYGYTF

CDR3 length: 15
V gene: TRBV5-1
J gene: TRBJ2-1
CDR3 protein: CASSLTGPDYNEQFF

CDR3 length: 13
V gene: TRBV11-3
J gene: TRBJ2-4
CDR3 protein: CASSLSDGSIQYF

CDR3 length: 14
V gene: TRBV5-1
J gene: TRBJ1-4
CDR3 protein: CASSFLSAGGKLFF

CDR3 length: 15
V gene: TRBV15
J gene: TRBJ2-2
CDR3 protein: CATSGQGIGPGELFF

CDR3 length: 13
V gene: TRBV27
J gene: TRBJ2-7
CDR3 protein: CASSLGAVYEQYF

CDR3 length: 15
V gene: TRBV7-7
J gene: TRBJ2-1
CDR3 protein: CASSLGGQGANEQFF

CDR3 length: 16
V gene: TRBV11-2
J gene: TRBJ2-1
CDR3 protein: CASSRKLESSYNEQFF

CDR3 length: 15
V gene: TRBV2
J gene: TRBJ2-1
CDR3 protein: CASRLTSGSYNEQFF

CDR3 length: 17
V gene: TRBV9
J gene: TRBJ2-2
CDR3 protein: CASSVELAGGNTGELFF

CDR3 length: 14
V gene: TRBV6-1
J gene: TRBJ1-1
CDR3 protein: CASSEAQGRTEAFF

CDR3 length: 14
V gene: TRBV6-5
J gene: TRBJ2-1
CDR3 protein: CASSPLYSVNEQFF

CDR3 length: 14
V gene: TRBV7-2
J gene: TRBJ2-1
CDR3 protein: CASSPRTSYNEQFF

CDR3 length: 16
V gene: TRBV4-1
J gene: TRBJ1-2
CDR3 protein: CASSHPSLRGDYGYTF

CDR3 length: 16
V gene: TRBV29-1
J gene: TRBJ1-6
CDR3 protein: CSVREDRGLTNSPLHF

CDR3 length: 14
V gene: TRBV5-1
J gene: TRBJ1-1
CDR3 protein: CASSLAGTDTEAFF

CDR3 length: 17
V gene: TRBV24-1
J gene: TRBJ2-3
CDR3 protein: CATSALGAGGLVDTQYF

CDR3 length: 18
V gene: TRBV4-1
J gene: TRBJ1-1
CDR3 protein: CASSQGRTGGAGNTEAFF